These T cell receptor beta chains were read from a single sample in a study of long-term antiretroviral therapy in people with HIV. Sequencing used immunoSEQ multiplex PCR; TCRdb keeps in-frame clones, though not all of them. The sample carries 15,000 to 20,000 clones, more than 65% recorded once. This sample comprised unsorted PBMCs, obtained at the start of antiretroviral therapy. The receptors derive from a young man with HIV. The CDR3 runs from the conserved cysteine through the conserved F or W. D genes are given only for firm matches. Only part of the rows carry a size: once, few, many, or a class if the clone is expanded.

cdr3_nt,cdr3_aa,v_call,j_call,clone_size,d_call
TGTGCCAGCTCGGGCGGTCAGTACGAGCAGTACTTC,CASSGGQYEQYF,TRBV28,TRBJ2-7,few,.
TGTGCCAGCAGCCAAAGCGGGGGGCCCTCTAGCACAGATACGCAGTATTTT,CASSQSGGPSSTDTQYF,TRBV13,TRBJ2-3,once,TRBD2
TGTGCCAGCAGCCAACCCCTGACAGGAGTTCTCTATGGCTACACCTTC,CASSQPLTGVLYGYTF,TRBV4-2,TRBJ1-2,.,.
TGTGCCAGCAGCCAAGATCCGGGCCTAGCGGGGGGTACCTCCTACGAGCAGTACTTC,CASSQDPGLAGGTSYEQYF,TRBV4-2,TRBJ2-7,.,TRBD2
TGCGCCAGCAGCCAGGGTGCGGGGGAGGCCTACGAGCAGTACTTC,CASSQGAGEAYEQYF,TRBV4-3,TRBJ2-7,.,TRBD2
TGTGCCAGCAGCTTGGACAGGACCCTGGGGGGGGCCAACGTCCTGACTTTC,CASSLDRTLGGANVLTF,TRBV2,TRBJ2-6,.,TRBD1
TGTGCCACCAGCAATTCGGACCTCTCCTATAATTCACCCCTCCACTTT,CATSNSDLSYNSPLHF,TRBV15,TRBJ1-6,few,.
TGTGCCAGCAGGCGGGACAGGAATTACGAGCAGTACTTC,CASRRDRNYEQYF,TRBV2,TRBJ2-7,.,TRBD1
TGCGCCAGCAGCTTGGCCAGGACCTTCGAGCAGTACTTC,CASSLARTFEQYF,TRBV5-1,TRBJ2-7,.,.
TGTGCCAGCAGTTTAACTAGCGGGAGGGATGACGAGCAGTACTTC,CASSLTSGRDDEQYF,TRBV2,TRBJ2-7,few,TRBD2
TGTGCCAGCAGTTCTCGTCAGGGTGCACCTAACTATGGCTACACCTTC,CASSSRQGAPNYGYTF,TRBV6-5,TRBJ1-2,.,.
TGCAGCGTTGAAGACCCCGCACAAGTGATAGATACGCAGTATTTT,CSVEDPAQVIDTQYF,TRBV29-1,TRBJ2-3,.,.
TGCGCCAGCAGCCAAGTAGGGACAGGGGAAAGGGCTTTCTTT,CASSQVGTGERAFF,TRBV4-3,TRBJ1-1,once,TRBD1
TGTGCCAGCAGTTTCCTCCCGGGGGGGCCCAGCACAGATACGCAGTATTTT,CASSFLPGGPSTDTQYF,TRBV27,TRBJ2-3,.,TRBD2
TGCAGCGTTGAAGGTGAGGGGGCCTCCTACAATGAGCAGTTCTTC,CSVEGEGASYNEQFF,TRBV29-1,TRBJ2-1,.,TRBD1
TGTGCCAGCAGCTCCGAAGGGCAGGTCGAAGCTTTCTTT,CASSSEGQVEAFF,TRBV9,TRBJ1-1,once,.
TGTGCCAGCAGGCCCGGGACAGTATATGTAGGATATGGCTACACCTTC,CASRPGTVYVGYGYTF,TRBV27,TRBJ1-2,.,TRBD1
TGTGCCAGCAGTACTACAGGGTCCGAGCAGTACTTC,CASSTTGSEQYF,TRBV6-1,TRBJ2-7,.,.
TGTGCCTGGAGTGTACAGGACTTATCCAACTACGAGCAGTACTTC,CAWSVQDLSNYEQYF,TRBV30,TRBJ2-7,.,.
TGTGCCATCGAGGGGGGCGTTGTTGAAAAACTGTTTTTT,CAIEGGVVEKLFF,TRBV7-9,TRBJ1-4,few,.
TGTGCCAGCATGGACTCCAGCTCTGGAAACACCATATATTTT,CASMDSSSGNTIYF,TRBV28,TRBJ1-3,.,.
TGTGCCAGCAGCTTTTACCTTAGCGGGACCTTTTACGAGCAGTACTTC,CASSFYLSGTFYEQYF,TRBV7-2,TRBJ2-7,once,TRBD2
TGCGCCAGCAGCTCTCGCTCGGATAATGGCAATGAGCAGTTCTTC,CASSSRSDNGNEQFF,TRBV4-3,TRBJ2-1,.,.
TGTGCCAGCAGCGCCACAGGGTCTAATTCACCCCTCCACTTT,CASSATGSNSPLHF,TRBV6-5,TRBJ1-6,few,.
TGTGCCAGCAGCTTATCCAGCACTGAAGCTTTCTTT,CASSLSSTEAFF,TRBV7-9,TRBJ1-1,.,.
TGTGCCAGCAGTGGACAGGGCAATCAGCCCCAGCATTTT,CASSGQGNQPQHF,TRBV27,TRBJ1-5,few,TRBD1
TGTGCCAGCAGCTTAACTCCAGACAGATCCTACGAGCAGTACTTC,CASSLTPDRSYEQYF,TRBV7-2,TRBJ2-7,few,.
TGTGCCAGCAGCTTAAACATCCTAACGAACACCGGGGAGCTGTTTTTT,CASSLNILTNTGELFF,TRBV7-2,TRBJ2-2,once,.
TGTGCCAGCAGCTATGGGACTAGCGTTGAGACCCAGTACTTC,CASSYGTSVETQYF,TRBV5-4,TRBJ2-5,.,TRBD2
TGTGCCAGCCACCTTCCGGACAGGAGTTCGAACACCGGGGAGCTGTTTTTT,CASHLPDRSSNTGELFF,TRBV7-8,TRBJ2-2,.,TRBD1
TGTGCCAGCAGCCTACAGGGGGGCCTCGGGAATGAGCAGTTCTTC,CASSLQGGLGNEQFF,TRBV11-2,TRBJ2-1,.,TRBD1
TGTGCCAATAGCCCGGGACAGGGTATCGGGGAGCTGTTTTTT,CANSPGQGIGELFF,TRBV19,TRBJ2-2,.,TRBD1
TGTGCCAGCAGCTTAGGACAGGGGAATCAGCCCCAGCATTTT,CASSLGQGNQPQHF,TRBV7-8,TRBJ1-5,.,TRBD1
TGCGCCAGCAGCCAAGAAGGGGCAAACGCGAACACCGGGGAGCTGTTTTTT,CASSQEGANANTGELFF,TRBV4-3,TRBJ2-2,.,.
TGCGCCAGCAGCCAAGATCCGCGACTAGCGGGACGCACAGATACGCAGTATTTT,CASSQDPRLAGRTDTQYF,TRBV4-1,TRBJ2-3,.,TRBD2
TGTGCCAGCAGTGCCGAGAGGACAGATACGCAGTATTTT,CASSAERTDTQYF,TRBV6-4,TRBJ2-3,.,.
TGTGCCAGCTTGGGCACAGGGGTAAGTACCGGGGAGCTGTTTTTT,CASLGTGVSTGELFF,TRBV19,TRBJ2-2,.,TRBD1
TGTGCCAGCAGTTATTCGCGACAGGTTGTAACTGAAGCTTTCTTT,CASSYSRQVVTEAFF,TRBV6-5,TRBJ1-1,.,.
TGCGCCAGCAGCCAAAAACAGGGGGCAATGGCTTTCTTT,CASSQKQGAMAFF,TRBV4-3,TRBJ1-1,.,TRBD1
TGCGCCAGCAGCCAAGGTACCGGACTAGCAAATGAGCAGTTCTTC,CASSQGTGLANEQFF,TRBV4-1,TRBJ2-1,.,TRBD2
TGTGCCAGCAGCTTAGATGCCGGGACAGCATACGAGCAGTACTTC,CASSLDAGTAYEQYF,TRBV7-3,TRBJ2-7,.,TRBD1
TGCAGCGGGGGGGAGGACACAGATACGCAGTATTTT,CSGGEDTDTQYF,TRBV29-1,TRBJ2-3,.,.
TGTGCCAGCAACCCGGGGGGATACATTCAGTACTTC,CASNPGGYIQYF,TRBV6-1,TRBJ2-4,once,TRBD2
TGTGCCAGCAGTGACACCCCCCAGAGCACTCCCTATGGCTACACCTTC,CASSDTPQSTPYGYTF,TRBV6-4,TRBJ1-2,.,.
TGTGCCACCAGCACCGGGCCCCGCAATGAAAAACTGTTTTTT,CATSTGPRNEKLFF,TRBV15,TRBJ1-4,.,.
TGTGCCAGCAGGGACCCGGGACAGAGACCCTACAATGAGCAGTTCTTC,CASRDPGQRPYNEQFF,TRBV28,TRBJ2-1,.,TRBD1
TGTGCCAGCAGCGACAGGATCTACGAGCAGTACTTC,CASSDRIYEQYF,TRBV7-9,TRBJ2-7,few,.
TGTGCCAGTAGCTACGGGACAGGGCAAGAGACCCAGTACTTC,CASSYGTGQETQYF,TRBV19,TRBJ2-5,.,TRBD1
TGTGCCAGCTCCATCACCCAGGGAGGATTCAATCAGCCCCAGCATTTT,CASSITQGGFNQPQHF,TRBV18,TRBJ1-5,.,.
TGTGCCTGGAAAAGGTCGGGGGCAAGAGAGCAGTACTTC,CAWKRSGAREQYF,TRBV30,TRBJ2-7,.,.
TGTGCCAGCAGGAGGGACAGGGGTACGAATCAGCCCCAGCATTTT,CASRRDRGTNQPQHF,TRBV6-1,TRBJ1-5,.,TRBD1
TGTGCCAGCAGTTTGCAGGGTATGGGCGGGGAGCTGTTTTTT,CASSLQGMGGELFF,TRBV6-6,TRBJ2-2,.,.
TGTGCCAGCAGTGAAGACGGTAGACAAATACCCTACAATGAGCAGTTCTTC,CASSEDGRQIPYNEQFF,TRBV6-1,TRBJ2-1,.,.